What follows is one TCR beta chain and its context. This sample is part of a study of OX40 agonist ivuxolimab in advanced cancers. Study overall: Hepatocellular carcinoma, melanoma, renal cell or head and neck cancer affected the dose-escalation patients.

Profiled with immunoSEQ multiplex PCR; TCRdb holds only in-frame clones, not every one. The table lists some 37,000 clones, roughly 80% of them singletons. The material was CD4+ or CD8+ T cells sorted from blood, obtained in a trial of the OX40 agonist ivuxolimab. This receptor was taken from an adult with an advanced solid tumor such as melanoma, head and neck, liver or kidney cancer.

The CDR3 nucleotides are TGCAGTGCTAGACACGAGGAGCAGTACTTC. Its translation: CSARHEEQYF. V usage is TRBV20-1 and J usage is TRBJ2-7, with D unclear. The ends were cut back, 2 bases at V and 7 bases at J, with 6 bases in the middle. Germline loops: CDR1 DFQATT, CDR2 SNEGSKA (reference sequence). The CDR3 contains 10 residues.